This T cell receptor (beta chain) comes out of a study of shared clonotypes between healthy human individuals. The CDR3 sequence is 14 residues long. The method was immunoSEQ multiplex PCR; TCRdb's version includes in-frame clones alone and lacks a portion of them. The profile shows about 1.1 million clones, 70% to 80% of them singletons. The specimen sequenced was memory CD4+ T cells from PBMCs. The subset: CD45RA-negative fraction. This TCR was sampled from a man younger than 30 in good health. Some clones in this sample may be carry-over from other donors' samples. The V and J genes are TRBV21-1 and TRBJ1-2. TRBV21-1 is assigned pseudogene status. The CDR3 is CASSKAGAEAPSTF. DNA of the CDR3: TGTGCCAGCAGCAAAGCAGGAGCCGAGGCCCCTTCCACCTTC.